The rows below give T cell receptor beta chains drawn from one sample of a study of blood T cells in healthy people across ages. TCRdb independently ran MiXCR on the 5' RACE reads; one entry per CDR3 protein. The repertoire includes some 930,000 distinct CDR3 sequences, 25% to 30% of them detected once, and roughly 10% sits in the top ten. The same data also contributed to another study, on T cells of mothers and their children.

The specimen was blood. Every receptor here comes from a woman aged 40 to 50 in good health. The CDR3 runs from the conserved cysteine through the conserved F or W. The listing skips clone size in some rows; elsewhere it reads once, few, many or a size class.

J gene,clone size,V gene,CDR3 protein
TRBJ1-5,once,TRBV4-2,CASSHLQGQGTQPQHF
TRBJ2-7,many,TRBV3-1,CASSQSGGALGRYF
TRBJ1-1,NA,TRBV12-3/TRBV12-4,CATEQGRNTEAFF
TRBJ1-1,few,TRBV9,CASSVNVGNTEAFF
TRBJ2-7,few,TRBV6-5,CASSWQTGDHYEQYF
TRBJ2-7,once,TRBV14,CASSRLTGREQYF
TRBJ2-7,many,TRBV29-1,CSVERDYEQYF
TRBJ2-7,many,TRBV14,CASSQLLGTAYEQYF
TRBJ1-1,NA,TRBV20-1,CSASGGGDTEAFF
TRBJ2-1,few,TRBV12-3/TRBV12-4,CASSSSGGPSPRNEQFF
TRBJ2-1,NA,TRBV6-1,CASSELASRAFDEQFF
TRBJ2-1,many,TRBV20-1,CSASHTLTSNEQFF
TRBJ2-3,NA,TRBV12-3/TRBV12-4,CASGGGAVIQEDTQYF
TRBJ2-6,NA,TRBV5-1,CASSRTKGTGANVLTF
TRBJ2-5,NA,TRBV12-3/TRBV12-4,CASRFWGQGIQETQYF
TRBJ1-6,NA,TRBV3-1,CANSPRDNSPLHF
TRBJ1-5,many,TRBV6-2/TRBV6-3,CATDRGGGNQPQHF
TRBJ1-2,few,TRBV4-3,CVSSRDRLFNYGYTF
TRBJ1-5,NA,TRBV4-2,CASSQGTTTVNQPQHF
TRBJ2-7,few,TRBV4-2,CASSRATGGSSYEQYF
TRBJ2-5,NA,TRBV7-8,CASSLGIGQTQYF
TRBJ2-1,NA,TRBV7-2,CASSPGRPGEQFF
TRBJ2-1,NA,TRBV29-1,CSVTGGPNEQFF
TRBJ1-1,few,TRBV20-1,CSARDLTEAFF
TRBJ2-2,few,TRBV12-3/TRBV12-4,CASRSRDRAPTGELFF
TRBJ2-1,NA,TRBV11-1,CASSAPALGLYNEQFF
TRBJ2-1,NA,TRBV19,CASGIRGGSYNEQFF
TRBJ2-7,many,TRBV7-9,CASSLTPQPHEQYF
TRBJ2-7,many,TRBV20-1,CSARAPSSYEQYF
TRBJ2-5,many,TRBV29-1,CSLWDRQETQYF
TRBJ1-1,NA,TRBV10-3,CAISAPGRAEAFF
TRBJ2-4,many,TRBV27,CASRLGGGKNIQYF
TRBJ2-1,NA,TRBV4-1,CASSLASGGPRQFF
TRBJ1-2,NA,TRBV7-2,CASSYERVYGYTF
TRBJ1-1,few,TRBV6-5,CASSYSAGNTEAFF
TRBJ1-2,NA,TRBV20-1,CSASGPGDRGAPGGYTF
TRBJ2-7,many,TRBV7-6,CASSLAGQVEEQYF
TRBJ2-3,NA,TRBV12-3/TRBV12-4,CASSSSGGTTQYF
TRBJ2-6,few,TRBV7-3,CASSRIKTGGRAGANVLTF
TRBJ1-5,NA,TRBV29-1,CSVSQVLGQPQHF
TRBJ2-1,NA,TRBV12-3/TRBV12-4,CASSPRGRTCNEQFF
TRBJ2-3,few,TRBV7-3,CASSLGGLAEMGAQYF
TRBJ1-2,few,TRBV9,CASSDGTEYGYTF
TRBJ1-1,NA,TRBV10-2,CASSDLGYQGRTEAFF
TRBJ2-3,many,TRBV4-3,CASSQVSPTDTQYF
TRBJ2-5,many,TRBV28,CASRQGTQETQYF